The 10 T cell receptor beta chains listed next were all sequenced from one sample in a study of identical twins. In TCRdb, the 5' RACE reads were re-called with MiXCR into one record per CDR3 protein. The sample carries about 500,000 distinct CDR3 sequences, 14% recorded once. These same data were also listed under a study on yellow fever vaccine responses in identical twins.

Sequences were obtained from CD4+ T cells sorted from blood. The receptors originated from a woman aged 18-30 years in good health.

The table lists this clonotype with a few counts. CDR3 nucleotide sequence: TGTGCCAGCAGTTTGGTCGGCCTCCGCTCTGGGGCCAACGTCCTGACTTTC. Protein: CASSLVGLRSGANVLTF. The J gene is TRBJ2-6, the V gene TRBV12-3 or TRBV12-4; no clear D gene. This CDR3 comprises 17 residues. The germline V and J ends were trimmed by 3 bases and 0 bases, with 12 bases remaining between them.

The gene calls are TRBV19 and TRBJ2-1; 9 bases align to TRBD1. V lost 3 bases and J lost 7; bases outside the gene matches: 7. This CDR3 is built from 15 residues. Germline assignment: CDR1 LNHDA and CDR2 SQIVND (reference sequence). In DNA, the CDR3 is TGTGCCAGTAGTATTAGTGGGACAGGGCGTAATGAGCAGTTCTTC. Encoded protein: CASSISGTGRNEQFF.

In its sample, this clonotype was seen many times. The chain recombines TRBV10-3 with TRBJ2-3; tentative D call: TRBD2 (5 bases). Per the germline V gene, CDR1 is ENHRY and CDR2 is SYGVKD. V gave up 4 bases and J gave up 2 bases, with 10 bases separating them. The CDR3 is 14 residues long. Here the CDR3 DNA reads TGTGCCATCAGTGGAGGACTGACCACAGATACGCAGTATTTT. Its protein product is CAISGGLTTDTQYF.

The chain couples TRBV7-2 to TRBJ2-7, with TRBD2 identical over 7 bases. The CDR3 covers 13 residues. V was pared by 5 bases and J by 3 bases, with 4 bases of the junction left unmatched. CDR1 SGHTA and CDR2 FQGNSA come from the germline V gene. The CDR3 protein is CASSRTRFYEQYF. In nucleotides, the CDR3 is TGTGCCAGCAGCCGGACTAGATTCTACGAGCAGTACTTC.

The chain couples TRBV10-3 to TRBJ1-1; D might be TRBD1 (6 bases). The germline CDR1 and CDR2 sequences are ENHRY and SYGVKD. The CDR3 length is 14 residues. V lost 9 bases and J 2 bases, leaving 16 bases between the germline ends. The CDR3 protein is CAIQGLSPNTEAFF. For the CDR3, the DNA is TGTGCCATACAGGGTCTTTCGCCCAACACTGAAGCTTTCTTT.

The chain recombines TRBV21-1 with TRBJ2-4; the D call in the table, TRBD1, was not verified against the DNA. TRBV21-1 corresponds to a pseudogene. CDR3 length: 17 amino acids. The CDR3 loop reads CASSSRPPFGAKNIQYF. CDR3 nucleotides: TGTGCCAGCAGCTCTCGACCCCCCTTTGGGGCCAAAAACATTCAGTACTTC.

This clonotype was counted a few times. The CDR3 region is CASIIVRGPDTQYF. The CDR3, as DNA: TGTGCCAGCATCATCGTAAGGGGGCCAGATACGCAGTATTTT. The gene calls are TRBV21-1 and TRBJ2-3; whether TRBD1, the table's D call, matches the DNA was not checked. TRBV21-1 is tagged as a pseudogene. The CDR3 contains 14 residues.

This sequence joins TRBV5-1 and TRBJ2-5; D gene unclear. The germline V and J ends were trimmed by 0 bases and 2 bases, with 11 bases remaining between them. Germline V gene lookup returns CDR1 SGHRS and CDR2 YFSETQ. This CDR3 contains 15 residues. This chain's CDR3 is CASSLVGSLQETQYF. As DNA, the CDR3 is TGCGCCAGCAGCTTGGTCGGCAGTTTGCAAGAGACCCAGTACTTC.

This clonotype was picked up many times. The V gene is TRBV12-3 or TRBV12-4, the J gene TRBJ1-6, with a possible D match to TRBD1 (6 bases). The CDR3 is made up of 16 amino acids. V lost 2 bases and J lost 2, with 10 bases in between. For the CDR3, the DNA is TGTGCCAGCAGTTTACAGGGGATCGCCTATAATTCACCCCTCCACTTT. Translation gives CASSLQGIAYNSPLHF.

This clonotype showed up just a few times. The chain links TRBV15 to TRBJ2-5; D is undetermined. Germline CDR1 and CDR2: LNHNV and YYDKDF (reference sequence). V was cut by 3 bases and J by 2 bases, with 4 bases left in between. CDR3 size: 12 residues. The CDR3 sequence is CATSRPQETQYF. As DNA, the CDR3 is TGTGCCACCAGCAGGCCACAAGAGACCCAGTACTTC.